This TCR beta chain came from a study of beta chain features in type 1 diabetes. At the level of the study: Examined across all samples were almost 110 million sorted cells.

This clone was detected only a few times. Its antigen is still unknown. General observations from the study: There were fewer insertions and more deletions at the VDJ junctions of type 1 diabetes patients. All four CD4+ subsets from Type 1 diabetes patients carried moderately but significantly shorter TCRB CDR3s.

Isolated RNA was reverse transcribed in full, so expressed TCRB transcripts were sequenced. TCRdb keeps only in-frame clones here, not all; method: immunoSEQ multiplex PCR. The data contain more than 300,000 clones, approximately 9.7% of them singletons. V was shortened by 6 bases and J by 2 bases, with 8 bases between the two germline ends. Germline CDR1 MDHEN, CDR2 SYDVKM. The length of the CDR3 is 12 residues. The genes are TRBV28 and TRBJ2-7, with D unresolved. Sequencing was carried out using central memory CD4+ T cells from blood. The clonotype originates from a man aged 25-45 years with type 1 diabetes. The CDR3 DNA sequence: TGTGCCAGCAGGTCGAGAACCTACGAGCAGTACTTC. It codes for CASRSRTYEQYF. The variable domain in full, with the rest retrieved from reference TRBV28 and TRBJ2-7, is DVKVTQSSRYLVKRTGEKVFLECVQDMDHENMFWYRQDPGLGLRLIYFSYDVKMKEKGDIPEGYSVSREKKERFSLILESASTNQTSMYLCASRSRTYEQYFGPGTRLTVT.